The clone carrying this TCR beta chain occurred once. The target antigen is unknown. These data originate in a study of T cell responses to AZD1222 COVID-19 vaccine. Regarding the study as a whole: The sample set comprised mostly white British donors with more females, and clonal diversity was possibly underestimated. Seropositive status at baseline applied to only five to seven AZD1222 recipients.

Repertoires were generated with immunoSEQ multiplex PCR, while TCRdb's copy carries only in-frame clones and drops some. The data contain more than 150,000 clones, roughly nine tenths of them singletons. Sample: peripheral blood, taken 28 days after the second AZD1222 dose. The TCR sequence derives from an adult who received the AZD1222 COVID-19 vaccine.

CDR3 residues: CASGSQEALGYTF. CDR3 DNA sequence: TGTGCTAGTGGTTCGCAGGAGGCGCTTGGCTACACCTTC. V gene TRBV12-5 combines with J gene TRBJ1-2; unclear D gene. V was clipped by 4 bases and J by 7 bases, with 13 bases between them. There are 13 residues in the CDR3. Looked up from germline, CDR1 is LGHNT and CDR2 is FRNRAP.